One sample yielded the 11 T cell receptor beta chains listed below, sequenced in a study of T cell repertoires in cytomegalovirus infection. Their antigens remain unidentified. TCRdb re-called the reads with MiXCR, one entry per CDR3 protein. Among hundreds of thousands of distinct CDR3 sequences, around a third were seen once, and the ten largest hold roughly 18%. This sample comprised cultured PBMCs, obtained from culture after CMV antigen stimulation. All receptors come from a human donor in good health (CMV status not recorded). Some clones in this sample may be carry-over from other donors' samples.

The chain carries TRBV7-6 and TRBJ2-5, with 7 positions matching TRBD2. CDR3 length: 16 amino acids. V gave up 1 base and J gave up 4 bases; unmatched junction bases: 9. CDR1 and CDR2 from the germline V gene are SGHVS and FNYEAQ. The CDR3 loop is CASSLVMTGGGETQYF. CDR3 sequence (DNA): TGTGCCAGCAGCTTAGTGATGACGGGAGGAGGAGAGACCCAGTACTTC.

V gene TRBV4-2 combines with J gene TRBJ2-7, with TRBD2 matching 9 bases. The CDR3 runs to 18 residues. The germline gives CDR1 LGHNA, CDR2 YNFKEQ. With V trimmed by 0 bases and J by 2 bases, 11 bases remained unmatched. The CDR3 sequence is CASSQDQGGLAVPYEQYF. CDR3 sequence (DNA): TGTGCCAGCAGCCAAGACCAGGGGGGACTAGCAGTCCCCTACGAGCAGTACTTC.

The chain has TRBV7-2 and TRBJ1-2; D unclear. The CDR3 runs to 14 residues. Trimming shortened V by 1 base and J by 5 bases, and 11 bases separated the two germline ends. Germline V CDR1 and CDR2: SGHTA, FQGNSA. The CDR3 DNA reads TGTGCCAGCAGCTTAGTGTCAGCCCTTTATGGCTACACCTTC. Protein sequence: CASSLVSALYGYTF.

The chain uses TRBV7-6 and TRBJ2-1, with D perhaps TRBD1 (5 bases). The V gene lost 5 bases and the J gene lost 0 bases, with 17 bases spanning the gap. The V gene's germline CDR1 is SGHVS and CDR2 FNYEAQ. The CDR3 is 17 amino acids. The CDR3 sequence is CASSRQAGLFSYNEQFF. The CDR3, as DNA: TGTGCCAGCAGCCGGCAGGCAGGGCTATTCTCCTACAATGAGCAGTTCTTC.

This chain joins TRBV2 and TRBJ2-1, with 10 nucleotides matching TRBD2. V was clipped by 4 bases and J by 5 bases; unmatched bases: 8. This CDR3 comprises 16 residues. Looked up from germline, CDR1 is SNHLY and CDR2 is FYNNEI. DNA of the CDR3: TGTGCCAGCAGTGGGCCTAGCGGGAGTTTCAACAATGAGCAGTTCTTC. As protein: CASSGPSGSFNNEQFF.

This clonotype occurred a few times. The chain carries TRBV4-1 and TRBJ2-3; D is uncertain. V lost 5 bases and J lost 4, with 10 bases in between. This CDR3 region has 13 residues. Germline V gives CDR1 MGHRA, CDR2 YSYEKL. CDR3 in amino acids: CASSGPGADTQYF. The CDR3 DNA sequence: TGCGCCAGCAGCGGACCTGGGGCAGATACGCAGTATTTT.

V is TRBV29-1 and J is TRBJ2-3; D is uncertain. From germline, CDR1 is SQVTM and CDR2 ANQGSEA. The ends were cut back, 1 base at V and 3 bases at J, with 8 bases in the middle. The CDR3 loop spans 13 amino acids. This CDR3 is CSVEAVGTDTQYF. For the CDR3, the DNA is TGCAGCGTTGAAGCGGTTGGAACAGATACGCAGTATTTT.

In this sample, this clonotype turned up many times. This CDR3 is CASSAPGWNTEAFF. CDR3 coding DNA: TGTGCCAGCAGCGCCCCCGGCTGGAACACTGAAGCTTTCTTT. This chain connects TRBV7-2 to TRBJ1-1; no definite D call. The CDR3 has 14 amino acids. Germline V CDR1 and CDR2: SGHTA, FQGNSA. The V end lost 5 bases, the J end lost 1 base, and 11 bases lay between the germline ends. Full variable domain (outside the CDR3, taken from reference TRBV7-2 and TRBJ1-1): GAGVSQSPSNKVTEKGKDVELRCDPISGHTALYWYRQSLGQGLEFLIYFQGNSAPDKSGLPSDRFSAERTGGSVSTLTIQRTQQEDSAVYLCASSAPGWNTEAFFGQGTRLTVV.

The chain recombines TRBV7-2 with TRBJ2-3; D is perhaps TRBD2 (5 bases). The CDR3 has 14 amino acids. Germline V gene lookup returns CDR1 SGHTA and CDR2 FQGNSA. Trimming took off 5 bases at V and 2 bases at J, with 11 bases between the two ends. The CDR3 DNA reads as TGTGCCAGCAGCCCGAGGGTCGTCACAGATACGCAGTATTTT. Translated: CASSPRVVTDTQYF.

The chain has TRBV30 and TRBJ1-5; D ambiguous. The CDR3 consists of 15 residues. With 0 bases removed from V and 2 bases from J, the gap between germline ends came to 11 bases. The V gene's germline CDR1 is GTSNPN and CDR2 SVGIG (reference sequence). The CDR3 nucleotides read TGTGCCTGGAGTGTAGGAGGGTTTGGCAATCAGCCCCAGCATTTT. Amino acid sequence: CAWSVGGFGNQPQHF.

This clonotype has a count of ten or more. This chain joins TRBV7-2 and TRBJ1-5; D ambiguous. Looked up from germline, CDR1 is SGHTA and CDR2 is FQGNSA. V lost 4 bases and J lost 6, with 10 bases in between. The CDR3 loop spans 13 amino acids. CDR3 coding DNA: TGTGCCAGCAGCTCCCACCCCGGTCAGCCCCAGCATTTT. As protein: CASSSHPGQPQHF.